Presented here are 21 T cell receptor beta chains from one specimen sequenced in a study of T cells after yellow fever vaccination. TCRdb reprocessed the 5' RACE reads with MiXCR, giving one entry per CDR3 protein. The data show some 350,000 distinct CDR3 sequences, roughly 6.2% seen once. The sample was PBMCs, taken 5 days after the yellow fever booster vaccination. The receptors were gathered from a man in his thirties or forties who received the YFV17D yellow fever vaccine.

This clonotype has ten or more counts. The chain has TRBV7-2 and TRBJ1-5; possibly TRBD1 for D (6 bases). V lost 5 bases and J 7 bases, leaving 15 bases between the germline ends. The germline CDR1 and CDR2 sequences are SGHTA and FQGNSA. CDR3 size: 14 residues. The CDR3 region is CASSLNRAVQPQHF. The CDR3 DNA sequence: TGTGCCAGCAGCCTCAACAGGGCCGTCCAGCCCCAGCATTTT.

In its sample, this clonotype was seen many times. This chain links TRBV12-3 or TRBV12-4 with TRBJ2-2, with TRBD2 matching over 12 bases. The length of the CDR3 is 16 residues. Trimming at V came to 5 bases and at J to 5 bases, leaving 6 bases not matched to a gene. The CDR3 is CASSPGLAGLTGELFF. The DNA of the CDR3 is TGTGCCAGCAGTCCCGGACTAGCGGGACTTACCGGGGAGCTGTTTTTT.

This clonotype was seen a handful of times. The CDR3 nucleotides read TGTGCCAGCAGCCAAAGCGGGCCCAGCACAGATACGCAGTATTTT. Residues: CASSQSGPSTDTQYF. The chain combines TRBV12-3 or TRBV12-4 with TRBJ2-3, with a possible D match to TRBD2 (6 bases). Trimming took 6 bases from V and 0 from J, leaving 13 bases between them. This CDR3 contains 15 residues.

This clonotype occurred many times. The CDR3 here is CASSPYVLATTGELFF. As DNA, the CDR3 is TGTGCCAGCTCACCATACGTACTAGCGACCACCGGGGAGCTGTTTTTT. The chain uses TRBV18 and TRBJ2-2; 7 bases fit TRBD2. CDR3 size: 16 residues. The germline gives CDR1 KGHSH, CDR2 LQKENI. The J segment lost 4 bases and the V segment lost 2 bases, leaving 7 bases of the junction unmatched. The full variable domain, its missing parts supplied by reference TRBV18 and TRBJ2-2, is NAGVMQNPRHLVRRRGQEARLRCSPMKGHSHVYWYRQLPEEGLKFMVYLQKENIIDESGMPKERFSAEFPKEGPSILRIQQVVRGDSAAYFCASSPYVLATTGELFFGEGSRLTVL.

This clonotype was observed many times. The CDR3 DNA reads as TGTGCCAGCAGCTTTCAGACTAGGGTCGACAATGAGCAGTTCTTC. It is translated as CASSFQTRVDNEQFF. The genes are TRBV5-4 and TRBJ2-1; perhaps TRBD2 as D (6 bases). The CDR3 extends over 15 amino acids. In germline, CDR1 is SGHNT, CDR2 YYREEE (reference sequence). The ends were cut back, 2 bases at V and 5 bases at J, with 14 bases in the middle.

This clonotype has a count of ten or more. The chain carries TRBV20-1 and TRBJ2-7; D is unresolved. The germline CDR1 and CDR2 sequences are DFQATT and SNEGSKA (reference sequence). Trimming took off 0 bases at V and 3 bases at J, with 9 bases between the two ends. The CDR3 is 13 amino acids. CDR3 in amino acids: CSARDLAGYEQYF. Here the CDR3 DNA reads TGCAGTGCTAGAGATCTGGCAGGCTACGAGCAGTACTTC.

This clonotype was recorded many times. V and J are TRBV7-2 and TRBJ2-3, with 7 bases aligning to TRBD2. The CDR3 spans 17 residues. J was trimmed by 2 bases and V by 7 bases; bases with no gene match: 15. Germline V gives CDR1 SGHTA, CDR2 FQGNSA. CDR3 protein: CASTEMRLAEFTDTQYF. The CDR3 DNA follows: TGTGCCAGCACCGAAATGCGTCTAGCGGAATTCACAGATACGCAGTATTTT.

In this sample, this clonotype turned up a few times. This chain links TRBV5-4 with TRBJ2-5; perhaps TRBD2 as D (5 bases). The V end lost 2 bases, the J end lost 5 bases, and 19 bases lay between the germline ends. The length of the CDR3 is 16 residues. CDR1 SGHNT and CDR2 YYREEE come from the germline V gene (reference sequence). The CDR3 loop is CASSLALAGIRETQYF. DNA of the CDR3: TGTGCCAGCAGCTTAGCGCTAGCAGGCATAAGGGAGACCCAGTACTTC.

The J gene is TRBJ1-1, the V gene TRBV19, with TRBD1 as a possible D gene (5 bases). The V gene's germline CDR1 is LNHDA and CDR2 SQIVND (reference sequence). This CDR3 region has 12 residues. Trimming removed 3 bases from V and 8 bases from J, with 10 bases in between. This CDR3 is CASSIRRQEAFF. CDR3 nucleotide sequence: TGTGCCAGTAGTATTCGTCGACAGGAAGCTTTCTTT.

In its sample, this clonotype was seen many times. The V call is TRBV5-1, the J call TRBJ2-1; D is ambiguous. The germline V and J ends were trimmed by 0 bases and 4 bases, with 8 bases remaining between them. Germline CDR1 SGHRS, CDR2 YFSETQ. The CDR3 runs 14 residues. The CDR3 region has the DNA TGCGCCAGCAGCTTGGGGGGTGAATACAATGAGCAGTTCTTC. Translating it yields CASSLGGEYNEQFF.

V and J are TRBV20-1 and TRBJ2-6; D might be TRBD1 (5 bases). This CDR3 region has 14 residues. CDR1 and CDR2 from the germline V gene are DFQATT and SNEGSKA (reference sequence). Trimming took 7 bases from V and 0 from J, leaving 10 bases between them. DNA for the CDR3: TGCAGTGTTATCAGGGACTCTGGGGCCAACGTCCTGACTTTC. This codes for CSVIRDSGANVLTF.

This clonotype came up many times. This chain links TRBV14 with TRBJ2-5; no reliable D call. V was trimmed by 1 base and J by 7 bases, leaving 13 bases between them. CDR3 size: 14 residues. Germline V gives CDR1 SGHDN, CDR2 FVKESK. The CDR3 DNA is TGTGCCAGCAGCCAAGTCTCTGCACTCGGGACCCAGTACTTC. Translated: CASSQVSALGTQYF.

In this sample, this clonotype turned up a few times. The chain combines TRBV6-1 with TRBJ2-1; 8 nucleotides match TRBD1. CDR3 size: 17 residues. V shed 7 bases and J 1 base; nucleotides not matched to a gene: 12. CDR1 is MNHNS and CDR2 is SASEGT in the germline V gene. CDR3 sequence (DNA): TGTGCCAGCACCTTTTACCCGGACAGGGCGTCCTACAATGAGCAGTTCTTC. Protein product: CASTFYPDRASYNEQFF.

J is TRBJ1-1 and V is TRBV20-1; the D is unclear. Trimming took 6 bases from V and 0 from J, leaving 11 bases between them. CDR1 and CDR2 from the germline V gene are DFQATT and SNEGSKA (reference sequence). The CDR3 has 13 amino acids. The CDR3: CSAQPSLNTEAFF. The CDR3 DNA reads TGCAGTGCCCAGCCGAGCTTGAACACTGAAGCTTTCTTT.

The table lists this clonotype with a few counts. The V call is TRBV5-5, the J call TRBJ1-1; the D is unclear. V was pared by 2 bases and J by 5 bases, with 10 bases between. The CDR3 has 13 residues. Germline V lookup: CDR1 SGHKS, CDR2 YYEKEE (reference sequence). CDR3 sequence (DNA): TGTGCCAGCAGCTTTCTCTGGGATACTGAAGCTTTCTTT. Its translation is CASSFLWDTEAFF.

This clonotype has a handful of counts. The gene calls are TRBV6-1 and TRBJ2-3, with 8 positions matching TRBD2. V shed 7 bases and J 1 base; nucleotides not matched to a gene: 7. Germline V gives CDR1 MNHNS, CDR2 SASEGT. CDR3 length: 15 amino acids. DNA for the CDR3: TGTGCCAGCAATGGGGGGCGGGAGGGCACAGATACGCAGTATTTT. Encoded protein: CASNGGREGTDTQYF.

This clonotype was detected a few times. The CDR3 loop reads CASSQLLSGRREQFF. The CDR3 bases are TGCGCCAGCAGCCAATTACTTAGCGGGAGAAGAGAGCAGTTCTTC. The chain couples TRBV4-3 to TRBJ2-1, with 9 bases aligning to TRBD2. CDR3 length: 15 amino acids. Trimming at V came to 2 bases and at J to 10 bases, leaving 9 bases not matched to a gene. From germline, CDR1 is LGHNA and CDR2 YSLEER.

This clonotype was detected only a few times. V and J are TRBV18 and TRBJ1-4; no definite D call. The CDR3 has 15 residues. Trimming took off 2 bases at V and 6 bases at J, with 13 bases between the two ends. Germline-derived CDR1 and CDR2 are KGHSH and LQKENI. CDR3 sequence reads: CASSPSQFSDEKLFF. The CDR3 bases are TGTGCCAGCTCACCATCGCAGTTTTCGGATGAAAAACTGTTTTTT.

The chain recombines TRBV23-1 with TRBJ2-7, with TRBD1 identical over 7 bases. TRBV23-1 is sorted into the ORF group, with uncertain function. This CDR3 is built from 18 residues. V dropped 0 bases and J dropped 6; count of bases not matched to a gene: 17. The CDR3 region is CASSQSLYLTGYFSEQYF. In nucleotides, the CDR3 is TGCGCCAGCAGTCAATCGCTTTATTTGACAGGGTACTTTTCCGAGCAGTACTTC.

J is TRBJ2-4 and V is TRBV27; D is perhaps TRBD1 (6 bases). The V gene lost 5 bases and the J gene lost 6 bases, with 14 bases spanning the gap. This CDR3 contains 14 residues. CDR1 and CDR2 from the germline V gene are MNHEY and SMNVEV (reference sequence). The CDR3 DNA follows: TGTGCCAGCAGTCTTCAGGGGCCACCAAACATTCAGTACTTC. Translated: CASSLQGPPNIQYF.

V usage is TRBV13 and J usage is TRBJ2-2; 8 bases agree with TRBD1. Germline-derived CDR1 and CDR2 are PRHDT and FYEKMQ (reference sequence). The length of the CDR3 is 16 residues. Unmatched junction bases numbered 10, after V lost 3 bases and J lost 7 bases. The CDR3 here is CASSFPPGQGGGELFF. The DNA of the CDR3 is TGTGCCAGCAGCTTCCCCCCCGGACAGGGCGGCGGGGAGCTGTTTTTT. The full variable domain, in which reference TRBV13 and TRBJ2-2 provide the parts outside the CDR3, is AAGVIQSPRHLIKEKRETATLKCYPIPRHDTVYWYQQGPGQDPQFLISFYEKMQSDKGSIPDRFSAQQFSDYHSELNMSSLELGDSALYFCASSFPPGQGGGELFFGEGSRLTVL.